The rows below give T cell receptor beta chains drawn from one sample of a study of blood T cells in healthy people across ages. TCRdb re-called the 5' RACE reads with MiXCR, one entry per CDR3 protein. The sample holds over 1,300,000 distinct CDR3 sequences; 59% are singletons and the top ten take more than 6%. The specimen was blood. The receptor source for this set is a man younger than 35 in good health. The CDR3 runs from the conserved cysteine through the conserved F or W. Fields, in order: D gene, V gene, clone size, CDR3 length, J gene, CDR3 DNA, CDR3 protein. D genes are given only for firm matches. Size is stated for part of the rows, as once, few or many counts, or as a class when the clone is expanded.

d_gene: TRBD2
v_gene: TRBV20-1
abundance: few
len: 15
j_gene: TRBJ2-1
CDR3nt: TGCAGTGCTAGACTGGCTAGCGGGAGCTACAATGAGCAGTTCTTC
CDR3aa: CSARLASGSYNEQFF

d_gene: TRBD2
v_gene: TRBV27
abundance: NA
len: 15
j_gene: TRBJ2-5
CDR3nt: TGTGCCAGCAGTATCTTAGCGGGAGGGCCGGAGACCCAGTACTTC
CDR3aa: CASSILAGGPETQYF

d_gene: NA
v_gene: TRBV20-1
abundance: NA
len: 13
j_gene: TRBJ2-7
CDR3nt: TGCAGTGCTCCTCGGGGTAACTCCTACGAGCAGTACTTC
CDR3aa: CSAPRGNSYEQYF

d_gene: TRBD1
v_gene: TRBV5-1
abundance: few
len: 16
j_gene: TRBJ2-3
CDR3nt: TGCGCCAGCAGCTTGGGGACAGGGGCTCTCACAGATACGCAGTATTTT
CDR3aa: CASSLGTGALTDTQYF

d_gene: NA
v_gene: TRBV10-3
abundance: NA
len: 12
j_gene: TRBJ2-7
CDR3nt: TGTGCCATCAGTGAGGAGGGGTTCGAGCAGTACTTC
CDR3aa: CAISEEGFEQYF

d_gene: TRBD1
v_gene: TRBV7-2
abundance: NA
len: 17
j_gene: TRBJ1-4
CDR3nt: TGTGCCAGCAGCCGGGACAGACTTCTCGCAACTAATGAAAAACTGTTTTTT
CDR3aa: CASSRDRLLATNEKLFF

d_gene: NA
v_gene: TRBV27
abundance: NA
len: 17
j_gene: TRBJ2-1
CDR3nt: TGTGCCAGCAGCCCTGGGGCAGGGAGGTATAAGCAGAATGAGCAGTTCTTC
CDR3aa: CASSPGAGRYKQNEQFF

d_gene: NA
v_gene: TRBV6-2/TRBV6-3
abundance: NA
len: 15
j_gene: TRBJ2-7
CDR3nt: TGTGCCAGCGAGGGGGGGGTGGACAGCCCCTACGAGCAGTACTTC
CDR3aa: CASEGGVDSPYEQYF

d_gene: TRBD2
v_gene: TRBV4-3
abundance: NA
len: 16
j_gene: TRBJ2-7
CDR3nt: TGCGCCAGCAGCCAACTACTAGCGGGGGAATCCTACGAGCAGTACTTC
CDR3aa: CASSQLLAGESYEQYF

d_gene: NA
v_gene: TRBV10-3
abundance: few
len: 14
j_gene: TRBJ1-2
CDR3nt: TGTGCCATCAGTGAGTCTGGGCCAGGCTATGGCTACACCTTC
CDR3aa: CAISESGPGYGYTF

d_gene: TRBD2
v_gene: TRBV3-1
abundance: NA
len: 16
j_gene: TRBJ2-1
CDR3nt: TGTGCCAGCAGCTACAAGCCGGGACTAGCGGGAGGTGAGCAGTTCTTC
CDR3aa: CASSYKPGLAGGEQFF

d_gene: NA
v_gene: TRBV3-1
abundance: NA
len: 15
j_gene: TRBJ2-5
CDR3nt: TGTGCCAGCAGCCAAGACGGTAGATCCCAAGAGACCCAGTACTTC
CDR3aa: CASSQDGRSQETQYF

d_gene: TRBD2
v_gene: TRBV28
abundance: few
len: 14
j_gene: TRBJ2-1
CDR3nt: TGTGCCAGCAGTTTACCGGGGGGTCGGTATGAGCAGTTCTTC
CDR3aa: CASSLPGGRYEQFF

d_gene: TRBD1
v_gene: TRBV20-1
abundance: NA
len: 14
j_gene: TRBJ2-7
CDR3nt: TGCAGTGCTAGATTCCCGACAGGGGCCGGCGAGCAGTACTTC
CDR3aa: CSARFPTGAGEQYF

d_gene: NA
v_gene: TRBV7-2
abundance: NA
len: 16
j_gene: TRBJ2-3
CDR3nt: TGTGCCAGCAGCTTGGGTCTTGGCCGAAGCACAGATACGCAGTATTTT
CDR3aa: CASSLGLGRSTDTQYF

d_gene: TRBD2
v_gene: TRBV6-6
abundance: NA
len: 16
j_gene: TRBJ2-3
CDR3nt: TGTGCCAGCAGTCAGACTAGCGGGGGGGCCGGAGATACGCAGTATTTT
CDR3aa: CASSQTSGGAGDTQYF

d_gene: TRBD2
v_gene: TRBV7-2
abundance: few
len: 15
j_gene: TRBJ2-1
CDR3nt: TGTGCCAGCAGCTCTAGCGGGAGGATAACTAATGAGCAGTTCTTC
CDR3aa: CASSSSGRITNEQFF

d_gene: TRBD2
v_gene: TRBV20-1
abundance: few
len: 14
j_gene: TRBJ2-7
CDR3nt: TGCAGTGCTAGAGGCGGGAGCTACAACTACGAGCAGTACTTC
CDR3aa: CSARGGSYNYEQYF

d_gene: NA
v_gene: TRBV29-1
abundance: few
len: 12
j_gene: TRBJ2-1
CDR3nt: TGCAGCGTTGCGGGGTTCTCCAATGAGCAGTTCTTC
CDR3aa: CSVAGFSNEQFF

d_gene: TRBD1
v_gene: TRBV5-1
abundance: many
len: 14
j_gene: TRBJ1-1
CDR3nt: TGTGCCAGCAGTTTAGGGACAGTGAACACTGAAGCTTTCTTT
CDR3aa: CASSLGTVNTEAFF

d_gene: NA
v_gene: TRBV4-1
abundance: once
len: 16
j_gene: TRBJ2-7
CDR3nt: TGCGCCAGCAGCCAGGAACTGACTGGAACCCTCTACGAGCAGTACTTC
CDR3aa: CASSQELTGTLYEQYF

d_gene: NA
v_gene: TRBV12-3/TRBV12-4
abundance: NA
len: 16
j_gene: TRBJ1-2
CDR3nt: TGTGCCAGCAGCCTCGACAGGAAGGGGTCTAACTATGGCTACACCTTC
CDR3aa: CASSLDRKGSNYGYTF

d_gene: NA
v_gene: TRBV7-7
abundance: NA
len: 15
j_gene: TRBJ2-7
CDR3nt: TGTGCTAGCAGTCCAGCTCGGAGCTCATACAATGAGCAGTACTTC
CDR3aa: CASSPARSSYNEQYF

d_gene: NA
v_gene: TRBV11-2
abundance: NA
len: 16
j_gene: TRBJ2-1
CDR3nt: TGTGCCAGCAGCTTATCTACAGGGCCCACCTACAATGAGCAGTTCTTC
CDR3aa: CASSLSTGPTYNEQFF

d_gene: TRBD1
v_gene: TRBV20-1
abundance: NA
len: 14
j_gene: TRBJ2-1
CDR3nt: TGCAGTGCTAGAGGAAGGGACAGGGTTAATGAGCAGTTCTTC
CDR3aa: CSARGRDRVNEQFF

d_gene: NA
v_gene: TRBV5-1
abundance: NA
len: 15
j_gene: TRBJ2-1
CDR3nt: TGCGCCAGCAGCTTGACCCACAGGGAAACCAATGAGCAGTTCTTC
CDR3aa: CASSLTHRETNEQFF

d_gene: TRBD2
v_gene: TRBV12-3/TRBV12-4
abundance: NA
len: 14
j_gene: TRBJ2-1
CDR3nt: TGTGCCAGCAGAGCGGGACTAGCGGGAGATGAGCAGTTCTTC
CDR3aa: CASRAGLAGDEQFF

d_gene: NA
v_gene: TRBV25-1
abundance: few
len: 12
j_gene: TRBJ2-1
CDR3nt: TGTGCCAGCAGTGAATCCTACAATGAGCAGTTCTTC
CDR3aa: CASSESYNEQFF

d_gene: TRBD1
v_gene: TRBV4-1
abundance: NA
len: 15
j_gene: TRBJ1-1
CDR3nt: TGCGCCAGCAGCCAAGCACGGACAGGGGATTCTGAAGCTTTCTTT
CDR3aa: CASSQARTGDSEAFF

d_gene: NA
v_gene: TRBV5-1
abundance: NA
len: 14
j_gene: TRBJ1-1
CDR3nt: TGCGCCAGCAGCTTTTACGAGGGGAACACTGAAGCTTTCTTT
CDR3aa: CASSFYEGNTEAFF

d_gene: NA
v_gene: TRBV12-3/TRBV12-4
abundance: NA
len: 16
j_gene: TRBJ2-3
CDR3nt: TGTGCCAGCAGTTTAGGGGGGGAGGGGGGAGGAGATACGCAGTATTTT
CDR3aa: CASSLGGEGGGDTQYF

d_gene: NA
v_gene: TRBV7-2
abundance: NA
len: 13
j_gene: TRBJ1-1
CDR3nt: TGTGCCAGCAGCTTAGGTTTAAGGGGCGAAGCTTTCTTT
CDR3aa: CASSLGLRGEAFF

d_gene: TRBD2
v_gene: TRBV4-1
abundance: NA
len: 16
j_gene: TRBJ2-3
CDR3nt: TGCGCCAGCAGCCAACCCCTAGCGGGAGCCACAGATACGCAGTATTTT
CDR3aa: CASSQPLAGATDTQYF

d_gene: NA
v_gene: TRBV29-1
abundance: NA
len: 14
j_gene: TRBJ1-2
CDR3nt: TGCAGCACTCGGGACGGGAGCTGGGACTATGGCTACACCTTC
CDR3aa: CSTRDGSWDYGYTF

d_gene: NA
v_gene: TRBV2
abundance: NA
len: 14
j_gene: TRBJ1-2
CDR3nt: TGTGCCAGCAGTGAAGCCCCCGGGAACTCTGGCTACACCTTC
CDR3aa: CASSEAPGNSGYTF

d_gene: NA
v_gene: TRBV4-1
abundance: NA
len: 16
j_gene: TRBJ2-7
CDR3nt: TGCGCCAGCAGCCAAGCGGCATTAGACCTCTGGGACGAGCAGTACTTC
CDR3aa: CASSQAALDLWDEQYF

d_gene: NA
v_gene: TRBV27
abundance: NA
len: 12
j_gene: TRBJ2-5
CDR3nt: TGTGCCAGCACGATAGGGGGGGAGACCCAGTACTTC
CDR3aa: CASTIGGETQYF

d_gene: NA
v_gene: TRBV7-9
abundance: NA
len: 15
j_gene: TRBJ2-5
CDR3nt: TGTGCCAGCAGCTTAGCAAGCAGTTTTCAAGAGACCCAGTACTTC
CDR3aa: CASSLASSFQETQYF

d_gene: TRBD1
v_gene: TRBV27
abundance: few
len: 13
j_gene: TRBJ1-2
CDR3nt: TGTGCCAGCAGAGCAAGAGGGGGCCATGGCTACACCTTC
CDR3aa: CASRARGGHGYTF

d_gene: TRBD1
v_gene: TRBV20-1
abundance: few
len: 14
j_gene: TRBJ2-3
CDR3nt: TGCAGTGCCCTTAGGGCAGGGGGAACAGATACGCAGTATTTT
CDR3aa: CSALRAGGTDTQYF

d_gene: TRBD1
v_gene: TRBV11-2
abundance: NA
len: 17
j_gene: TRBJ1-6
CDR3nt: TGTGCCAGCAGCTTCTGGGGAGGGACAGCCCAAAATTCACCCCTCCACTTT
CDR3aa: CASSFWGGTAQNSPLHF

d_gene: NA
v_gene: TRBV5-1
abundance: NA
len: 16
j_gene: TRBJ2-3
CDR3nt: TGCGCCAGCAGCCCGCGACAGGCCGCGACCACAGATACGCAGTATTTT
CDR3aa: CASSPRQAATTDTQYF

d_gene: NA
v_gene: TRBV7-9
abundance: NA
len: 14
j_gene: TRBJ2-5
CDR3nt: TGTGCCAGCAGCTCCCCAAAGGCCTATCAGACCCAGTACTTC
CDR3aa: CASSSPKAYQTQYF

d_gene: NA
v_gene: TRBV2
abundance: NA
len: 14
j_gene: TRBJ1-6
CDR3nt: TGTGCCAGCAGTGAACGGGGGGCAGGTTCACCCCTCCACTTT
CDR3aa: CASSERGAGSPLHF

d_gene: TRBD2
v_gene: TRBV5-6
abundance: NA
len: 11
j_gene: TRBJ2-3
CDR3nt: TGTGCCAGCAGTCACGGGGGGGTTGAGTATTTT
CDR3aa: CASSHGGVEYF